One sample yielded the 28 T cell receptor beta chains listed below, sequenced in a study of graft-versus-host responses after intestinal transplantation. Their antigens are not known. Data came from immunoSEQ multiplex PCR; TCRdb stores just in-frame clones and leaves some out. In the table there are more than 70,000 clones, roughly 80% of which are singletons. Sequencing was performed on unstimulated CD4+ T cells sorted from spleen or lymph node cells, taken before intestinal transplant. The receptors originated from a human donor who received an intestinal transplant.

V and J are TRBV5-4 and TRBJ2-7; 9 bases agree with TRBD1. From germline, CDR1 is SGHNT and CDR2 YYREEE (reference sequence). V lost 2 bases to trimming and J lost 8 bases; unmatched junction nucleotides: 8. The CDR3 loop spans 14 amino acids. CDR3 sequence reads: CASSFTGTGSKQYF. In nucleotides, the CDR3 is TGTGCCAGCAGCTTCACCGGGACAGGGAGCAAGCAGTACTTC.

Here the CDR3 DNA reads TGTGCCAGTAGTGGACCAAACGGGGGCTATGGCTACACCTTC. Translation gives CASSGPNGGYGYTF. J is TRBJ1-2 and V is TRBV19, with D perhaps TRBD1 (5 bases). The V gene lost 5 bases and the J gene lost 4 bases, with 14 bases spanning the gap. Germline CDR1 and CDR2: LNHDA and SQIVND (reference sequence). This CDR3 is 14 amino acids long.

The V and J genes are TRBV7-2 and TRBJ2-5, with TRBD2 matching 12 bases. The junction had 6 bases not matched to a gene; V was cut back by 5 bases and J by 2 bases. CDR3 length: 16 residues. CDR1 and CDR2 (germline): SGHTA, FQGNSA. The CDR3 region is CASSPSSGGEQETQYF. The CDR3 region has the DNA TGTGCCAGCAGCCCATCTAGCGGGGGGGAGCAAGAGACCCAGTACTTC.

This chain connects TRBV19 to TRBJ2-1, with D possibly being TRBD2 (5 bases). The CDR3 spans 16 residues. CDR1 is LNHDA, CDR2 SQIVND, per germline (reference sequence). Trimming pared 1 base from V and 0 bases from J, leaving 10 bases between. The CDR3 DNA sequence: TGTGCCAGTAGTATAGCCGGGGTAAGCTCCTACAATGAGCAGTTCTTC. This codes for CASSIAGVSSYNEQFF.

This chain links TRBV28 with TRBJ1-2; D remains unclear. Germline assignment: CDR1 MDHEN and CDR2 SYDVKM. The CDR3 loop spans 14 amino acids. The V end was cut by 8 bases, the J end by 6 bases, with 19 bases between. CDR3 DNA sequence: TGTGCCAGCCGCCCAGGCAGCTTGTCGGATGGCTACACCTTC. Its protein is CASRPGSLSDGYTF.

V is TRBV5-6 and J is TRBJ1-3; 7 bases line up with TRBD1. The CDR3 extends over 15 amino acids. The V gene end was trimmed by 0 bases and the J gene end by 4 bases; junction bases not matched to a gene: 4. Germline loops: CDR1 SGHDT, CDR2 YYEEEE. The CDR3 sequence: CASSLDWTGGNTIYF. CDR3 bases: TGTGCCAGCAGCTTGGATTGGACAGGAGGAAACACCATATATTTT.

DNA for the CDR3: TGTGCCAGTAGTATAAGGTGGGACTTAGCCAGCGGGCACAAGCTGTTTTTT. This codes for CASSIRWDLASGHKLFF. The chain is built from TRBV19 and TRBJ2-2, with D perhaps TRBD2 (6 bases). Per the germline V gene, CDR1 is LNHDA and CDR2 is SQIVND (reference sequence). V lost 2 bases and J 12 bases, leaving 25 bases between the germline ends. The CDR3 has 17 residues.

The DNA for the CDR3 is TGCGCCAGCAGCTTAGCGGGAGAAAATGTCGAGCAGTACTTC. Translated, it gives CASSLAGENVEQYF. The V and J genes are TRBV5-1 and TRBJ2-7; 8 bases match TRBD2. The CDR3 extends over 14 amino acids. After removal of 2 bases from V and 6 bases from J, the junction contained 7 bases not matched to a gene. Per germline, CDR1 SGHRS and CDR2 YFSETQ.

The CDR3 DNA follows: TGTGCCAGCCGTTTCGGACTAGCGGGAGACGATGAGCAGTTCTTC. It is translated as CASRFGLAGDDEQFF. This chain links TRBV11-1 with TRBJ2-1, with 13 positions matching TRBD2. Trimming at V came to 8 bases and at J to 8 bases, leaving 9 bases not matched to a gene. This CDR3 region has 15 residues. In germline, CDR1 is SGHAT, CDR2 FQDESV (reference sequence). The full variable domain, with the rest looked up from reference TRBV11-1 and TRBJ2-1, is EAEVAQSPRYKITEKSQAVAFWCDPISGHATLYWYRQILGQGPELLVQFQDESVVDDSQLPKDRFSAERLKGVDSTLKIQPAELGDSAMYLCASRFGLAGDDEQFFGPGTRLTVL.

The chain carries TRBV4-1 and TRBJ2-1; a weak D match, TRBD1 (6 bases). The CDR3 extends over 15 amino acids. V was shortened by 4 bases and J by 1 base, with 11 bases between the two germline ends. CDR1 MGHRA and CDR2 YSYEKL come from the germline V gene. The CDR3 loop reads CASSPGTLSYNEQFF. The CDR3 DNA is TGCGCCAGCAGCCCCGGGACACTTTCCTACAATGAGCAGTTCTTC.

This chain links TRBV5-5 with TRBJ2-7; 7 bases align to TRBD2. The CDR3 covers 16 residues. The germline gives CDR1 SGHKS, CDR2 YYEKEE (reference sequence). The trim removed 0 bases at V and 3 bases at J, leaving 9 bases unmatched. The DNA of the CDR3 is TGTGCCAGCAGCTTGGCCCCCGCGGGAGCGATCTACGAGCAGTACTTC. It specifies CASSLAPAGAIYEQYF. The complete variable domain, with remaining parts taken from reference TRBV5-5 and TRBJ2-7, reads DAGVTQSPTHLIKTRGQQVTLRCSPISGHKSVSWYQQVLGQGPQFIFQYYEKEERGRGNFPDRFSARQFPNYSSELNVNALLLGDSALYLCASSLAPAGAIYEQYFGPGTRLTVT.

This chain joins TRBV7-7 and TRBJ2-5; TRBD2 agrees at 15 bases. J gave up 5 bases and V 5 bases, and 9 bases lay outside the gene matches. Germline CDR1 and CDR2: SSHAT and FNYEAQ (reference sequence). The CDR3 runs to 17 residues. The CDR3 sequence is CASSEGLAGGSVETQYF. CDR3 bases: TGTGCCAGCAGCGAGGGACTAGCGGGAGGTTCGGTCGAGACCCAGTACTTC.

This chain uses TRBV28 with TRBJ1-2, with TRBD1 matching 10 bases. CDR3 size: 15 residues. CDR1 is MDHEN, CDR2 SYDVKM, per germline. V lost 2 bases, J lost 7 bases, and 7 bases stayed unmatched. The CDR3 DNA reads TGTGCCAGCAGTTTACTGGGACAGGGGTTCGGTGGCTACACCTTC. This sequence encodes CASSLLGQGFGGYTF.

The V and J genes are TRBV7-6 and TRBJ1-3; a possible D gene is TRBD1 (6 bases). The ends were cut back, 4 bases at V and 0 bases at J, with 13 bases in the middle. The V gene's germline CDR1 is SGHVS and CDR2 FNYEAQ. The CDR3 sequence is 16 residues long. The CDR3: CASSSLDSRSGNTIYF. Here the CDR3 DNA reads TGTGCCAGCAGCTCGTTGGACAGCCGCTCTGGAAACACCATATATTTT. Supplemented by reference TRBV7-6 and TRBJ1-3, the full variable domain reads GAGVSQSPRYKVTKRGQDVALRCDPISGHVSLYWYRQALGQGPEFLTYFNYEAQQDKSGLPNDRFSAERPEGSISTLTIQRTEQRDSAMYRCASSSLDSRSGNTIYFGEGSWLTVV.

V gene TRBV7-8 combines with J gene TRBJ1-1; 11 bases fit TRBD1. In germline, CDR1 is SGHVS, CDR2 FQNEAQ. The CDR3 has 17 amino acids. The V gene end was trimmed by 5 bases and the J gene end by 0 bases; junction bases not matched to a gene: 8. The CDR3 DNA sequence: TGTGCCAGCAGCAAGAGGACAGGGGGCGCCGTGAACACTGAAGCTTTCTTT. This translates into CASSKRTGGAVNTEAFF.

The chain is built from TRBV6-1 and TRBJ1-6; D is perhaps TRBD1 (5 bases). Looked up from germline, CDR1 is MNHNS and CDR2 is SASEGT. This CDR3 region has 13 residues. Trimming removed 4 bases from V and 6 bases from J, with 7 bases in between. CDR3 region: CASSVGLNSPLHF. CDR3 nucleotide sequence: TGTGCCAGCAGTGTGGGACTTAATTCACCCCTCCACTTT.

This chain joins TRBV2 and TRBJ2-1; possible D gene TRBD1, 6 bases. Germline V CDR1 and CDR2: SNHLY, FYNNEI. The CDR3 runs 14 residues. Trimming pared 2 bases from V and 1 base from J, leaving 6 bases between. The CDR3 DNA is TGTGCCAGCAGTGAAAGGGGGTCCTACAATGAGCAGTTCTTC. Translating it yields CASSERGSYNEQFF.

The chain carries TRBV7-6 and TRBJ2-7; D might be TRBD1 (6 bases). Trimming took 5 bases from V and 3 from J, leaving 14 bases between them. This CDR3 contains 14 residues. Germline V gene data show CDR1 as SGHVS and CDR2 as FNYEAQ. CDR3 in DNA: TGTGCCAGCAGCCCACAGGGAATAAACTACGAGCAGTACTTC. It is translated as CASSPQGINYEQYF.

The chain combines TRBV27 with TRBJ1-1, with 7 bases fitting TRBD1. This CDR3 has 13 amino acids. Trimming cost V 5 bases and J 4 bases; bases outside gene matches: 4. Germline CDR1 and CDR2: MNHEY and SMNVEV (reference sequence). CDR3 region: CASSTRQGTEAFF. The CDR3 DNA reads TGTGCCAGCAGTACACGACAGGGCACTGAAGCTTTCTTT.

J is TRBJ2-5 and V is TRBV15, with TRBD2 identical over 7 bases. With V trimmed by 6 bases and J by 1 base, 8 bases remained unmatched. The CDR3 is made up of 15 amino acids. Looked up from germline, CDR1 is LNHNV and CDR2 is YYDKDF (reference sequence). DNA for the CDR3: TGTGCCACCAGTGAGAGACTAGCACCCCAAGAGACCCAGTACTTC. Its translation: CATSERLAPQETQYF. Full variable domain (rest looked up from reference TRBV15 and TRBJ2-5): DAMVIQNPRYQVTQFGKPVTLSCSQTLNHNVMYWYQQKSSQAPKLLFHYYDKDFNNEADTPDNFQSRRPNTSFCFLDIRSPGLGDTAMYLCATSERLAPQETQYFGPGTRLLVL.

V and J are TRBV7-2 and TRBJ2-5, with TRBD2 as a possible D gene (5 bases). V was pared by 4 bases and J by 5 bases, with 5 bases between. Germline CDR1 SGHTA, CDR2 FQGNSA. This CDR3 is 11 amino acids long. DNA of the CDR3: TGTGCCAGCAGCTCGGGGGAGACCCAGTACTTC. This codes for CASSSGETQYF. The full variable domain, rest sourced from reference TRBV7-2 and TRBJ2-5, is GAGVSQSPSNKVTEKGKDVELRCDPISGHTALYWYRQSLGQGLEFLIYFQGNSAPDKSGLPSDRFSAERTGGSVSTLTIQRTQQEDSAVYLCASSSGETQYFGPGTRLLVL.

CDR3 loop: CASSGGVTDTQYF. The CDR3 DNA is TGCGCCAGCAGCGGAGGGGTGACAGATACGCAGTATTTT. The V call is TRBV5-1, the J call TRBJ2-3, with D possibly matching TRBD2 (6 bases). Trimming stripped 4 bases from V and 3 bases from J, with 9 bases between. The V gene's germline CDR1 is SGHRS and CDR2 YFSETQ. The CDR3 consists of 13 residues.

The chain is built from TRBV29-1 and TRBJ1-3; D unresolved. Trimming pared 4 bases from V and 0 bases from J, leaving 10 bases between. CDR3 size: 14 residues. CDR1 and CDR2 from the germline V gene are SQVTM and ANQGSEA. CDR3 in DNA: TGCAGCGTTGTGGAACAGAACTCTGGAAACACCATATATTTT. Protein: CSVVEQNSGNTIYF. The entire variable domain, with the rest obtained from reference TRBV29-1 and TRBJ1-3, is as follows: SAVISQKPSRDICQRGTSLTIQCQVDSQVTMMFWYRQQPGQSLTLIATANQGSEATYESGFVIDKFPISRPNLTFSTLTVSNMSPEDSSIYLCSVVEQNSGNTIYFGEGSWLTVV.

The V gene is TRBV4-2, the J gene TRBJ1-2; no definite D call. CDR1 LGHNA and CDR2 YNFKEQ come from the germline V gene. This CDR3 has 14 residues. Trimming removed 1 base from V and 14 bases from J, with 20 bases in between. The CDR3 sequence is CASSQASGPLLLTF. The DNA for the CDR3 is TGTGCCAGCAGCCAAGCTTCAGGCCCTCTCCTCTTAACCTTC.

The chain has TRBV5-1 and TRBJ2-7; 13 bases are a match to TRBD2. V gave up 6 bases and J gave up 4 bases; unmatched junction bases: 4. The CDR3 consists of 14 residues. Germline V gene lookup returns CDR1 SGHRS and CDR2 YFSETQ. CDR3 DNA: TGCGCCAGCACCGAGACTAGCGGGGGGTACGAGCAGTACTTC. Translation gives CASTETSGGYEQYF.

The chain joins TRBV18 to TRBJ2-3; 7 bases are a match to TRBD2. The CDR3 consists of 15 residues. With 3 bases clipped from V and 6 bases from J, the junction kept 9 bases outside the gene matches. CDR1 and CDR2 from the germline V gene are KGHSH and LQKENI. The CDR3 is CASSPLADDWDTQYF. CDR3 coding DNA: TGTGCCAGCTCACCTCTAGCGGATGACTGGGATACGCAGTATTTT.

This clone was seen a single time. This rearrangement joins TRBV5-1 to TRBJ2-1; D may be TRBD1 (6 bases). CDR1 is SGHRS and CDR2 is YFSETQ in the germline V gene. The CDR3 length is 14 residues. V was trimmed by 3 bases and J by 5 bases, leaving 12 bases between them. Here the CDR3 DNA reads TGCGCCAGCAGCTCCACAGGGTTCCACAATGAGCAGTTCTTC. Residues: CASSSTGFHNEQFF.

For this clone: Germline and junction disagree at one end, which may indicate a read error. The chain joins TRBV7-7 to TRBJ2-1; 7 bases are a match to TRBD2. The CDR3 extends over 15 amino acids. Germline loops: CDR1 SSHAT, CDR2 FNYEAQ (reference sequence). The CDR3, as DNA: TGTGCTAGCAGCTCCCAAGCGGGGCCATACAATGAGCAGTTCTTC. Translated: CASSSQAGPYNEQFF.